The T cell receptor beta chain under discussion was sequenced for a study of cytomegalovirus exposure and HLA in healthy donors. Study context: The 110 million or so unique TCR beta sequences, from about 180 million T cells, were found by an earlier analysis. General observations from the study: Segments of the TCR beta V type were, in most cases, productive about 87% or about 30% of the time in an earlier analysis. Cytomegalovirus-associated status was assigned to 164 TCR beta chains.

The primer mix had 60 Vbeta and 13 Jbeta primers. Some clones are missing from TCRdb's copy, which holds only in-frame ones; the method was immunoSEQ multiplex PCR. The sample consists of about 140,000 clones, 60% to 80% of them appearing once. This clone was seen once. Its antigen is unknown. Material: PBMCs. The TCR was taken from a woman aged 25 to 45 in good health and CMV-seronegative.

The DNA of the CDR3 is TGCGCCAGCAGCCAAGATGGGAGGGTTGTCTACAATGAGCAGTTCTTC. This translates into CASSQDGRVVYNEQFF. V is TRBV4-1 and J is TRBJ2-1; 7 positions agree with TRBD2. The trim removed 0 bases at V and 3 bases at J, leaving 5 bases unmatched. Looked up from germline, CDR1 is MGHRA and CDR2 is YSYEKL. The CDR3 totals 16 residues.